The rows below give T cell receptor beta chains drawn from one sample of a study of cytomegalovirus exposure and HLA in healthy donors. The data were produced by immunoSEQ multiplex PCR, yet TCRdb's version contains in-frame clones alone and is incomplete. The sample consists of under 40,000 clones, 60% to 80% of them appearing once. Sequencing was performed on PBMCs. The source is a woman between 25 and 40 years old in good health and CMV-seropositive. The CDR3 runs from the conserved cysteine through the conserved F or W. D genes are given only for firm matches. A clone size is listed for some rows: how often the clone was seen (once, few, many), or a class if it is expanded.

NA	TRBV4-1	TRBJ1-5	TRBD1	TGCGCCAGCAGCCAAGAGGACAGGGGGCGCAAAGGGCCCCAGCATTTT	CASSQEDRGRKGPQHF
NA	TRBV28	TRBJ1-2	TRBD1	TGTGCCAGCAGTTCTGGACAGGGATCTAACTATGGCTACACCTTC	CASSSGQGSNYGYTF
NA	TRBV28	TRBJ2-1	NA	TGTGCCAGCAAAACGAGCTCCTACAATGAGCAGTTCTTC	CASKTSSYNEQFF
NA	TRBV5-1	TRBJ1-3	TRBD1	TGCGCCAGCAGCTTAGGGACAGGGCAAACTGGAAACACCATATATTTT	CASSLGTGQTGNTIYF
few	TRBV25-1	TRBJ2-7	NA	TGTGCCAGCAGTGCAGCCTACGAGCAGTACTTC	CASSAAYEQYF
NA	TRBV7-2	TRBJ1-4	NA	TGTGCCAGCAGGGCCTCAACGCACACAGAAAAACTGTTTTTT	CASRASTHTEKLFF
NA	TRBV11-2	TRBJ1-2	TRBD1	TGTGCCAGCAGCCAAAGGAGGGGACAGGGGATCTATGGCTACACCTTC	CASSQRRGQGIYGYTF
NA	TRBV11-1	TRBJ1-3	NA	TGTGCCAGCAGCTCTCCATATGACAGCCCCGAGTGGGACACCATATATTTT	CASSSPYDSPEWDTIYF
NA	TRBV19	TRBJ1-6	NA	TGTGCCAGTAATCGACAAAGTAACTCACCCCTCCACTTT	CASNRQSNSPLHF
few	TRBV27	TRBJ1-1	NA	TGTGCCAGCAGTTTATACCCCGGGAACACTGAAGCTTTCTTT	CASSLYPGNTEAFF
NA	TRBV4-1	TRBJ1-5	NA	TGCGCCAGCAGTCCAGAGGGGGATCAGCCCCAGCATTTT	CASSPEGDQPQHF
few	TRBV6-5	TRBJ1-1	NA	TGTGCCAGCATTCCCGAGGGGGGGCAGGGGACTGAAGCTTTCTTT	CASIPEGGQGTEAFF
few	TRBV7-3	TRBJ1-6	NA	TGTGCCAGCAGCTTACAGGGAAATTCACCCCTCCACTTT	CASSLQGNSPLHF